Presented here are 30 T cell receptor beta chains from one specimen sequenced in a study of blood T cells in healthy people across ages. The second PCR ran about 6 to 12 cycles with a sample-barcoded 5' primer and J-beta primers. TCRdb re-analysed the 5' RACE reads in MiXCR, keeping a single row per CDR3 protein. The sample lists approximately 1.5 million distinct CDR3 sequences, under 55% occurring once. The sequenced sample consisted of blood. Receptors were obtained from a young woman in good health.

The CDR3 DNA reads as TGTGCCAGCAGTCTGTGGGGGGTATCGGGGGCGCGGGACTATGGCTACACCTTC. It encodes CASSLWGVSGARDYGYTF. The gene calls are TRBV28 and TRBJ1-2; D possibly corresponds to TRBD1 (6 bases). The CDR3 loop spans 18 amino acids. Trimming removed 5 bases at V and 3 bases at J, with 25 bases between. Germline CDR1 reads MDHEN; CDR2 reads SYDVKM.

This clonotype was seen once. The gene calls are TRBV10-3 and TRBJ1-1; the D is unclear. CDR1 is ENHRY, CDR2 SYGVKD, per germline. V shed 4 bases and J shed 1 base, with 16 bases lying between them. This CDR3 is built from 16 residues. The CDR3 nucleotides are TGTGCCATCAGTGGGCCCCCTGGGGTGCGGAACACTGAAGCTTTCTTT. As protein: CAISGPPGVRNTEAFF.

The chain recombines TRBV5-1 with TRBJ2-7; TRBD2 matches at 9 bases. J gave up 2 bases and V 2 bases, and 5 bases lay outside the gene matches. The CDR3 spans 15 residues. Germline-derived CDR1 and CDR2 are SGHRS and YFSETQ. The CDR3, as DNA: TGCGCCAGCAGCTTTCGACTAGCGGCAACCTACGAGCAGTACTTC. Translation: CASSFRLAATYEQYF.

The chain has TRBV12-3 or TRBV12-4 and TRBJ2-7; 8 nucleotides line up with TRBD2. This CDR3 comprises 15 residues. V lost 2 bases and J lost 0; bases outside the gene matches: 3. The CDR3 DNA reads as TGTGCCAGCAGTTTAATTAGCGGGAACTCCTACGAGCAGTACTTC. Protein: CASSLISGNSYEQYF.

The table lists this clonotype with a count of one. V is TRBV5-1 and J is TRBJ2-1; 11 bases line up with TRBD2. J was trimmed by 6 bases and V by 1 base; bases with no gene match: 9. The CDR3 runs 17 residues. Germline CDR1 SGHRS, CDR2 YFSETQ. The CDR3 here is CASSLPPGLAVVNEQFF. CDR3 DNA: TGCGCCAGCAGCTTGCCCCCGGGACTAGCGGTCGTCAATGAGCAGTTCTTC.

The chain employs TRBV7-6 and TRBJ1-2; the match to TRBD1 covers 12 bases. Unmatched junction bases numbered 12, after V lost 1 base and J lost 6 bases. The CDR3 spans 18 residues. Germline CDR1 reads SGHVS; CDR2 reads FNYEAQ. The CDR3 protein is CASSLGLGQGALGNGYTF. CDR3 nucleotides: TGTGCCAGCAGCTTAGGTTTGGGACAGGGGGCCCTAGGGAATGGCTACACCTTC.

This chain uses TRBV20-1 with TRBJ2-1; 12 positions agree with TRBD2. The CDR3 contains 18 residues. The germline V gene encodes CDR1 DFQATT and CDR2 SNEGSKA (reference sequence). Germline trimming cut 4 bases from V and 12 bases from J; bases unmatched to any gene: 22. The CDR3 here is CSATTSGRGVEAFLGQFF. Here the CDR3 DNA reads TGCAGTGCTACGACTAGCGGGAGAGGAGTTGAGGCCTTCCTGGGGCAGTTCTTC.

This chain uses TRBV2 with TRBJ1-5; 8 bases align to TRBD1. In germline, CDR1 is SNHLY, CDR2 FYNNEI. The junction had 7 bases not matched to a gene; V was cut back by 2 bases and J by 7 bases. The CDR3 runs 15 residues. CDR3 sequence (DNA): TGTGCCAGCAGTGAATCTCGGACAGGGACCCAGCCCCAGCATTTT. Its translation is CASSESRTGTQPQHF.

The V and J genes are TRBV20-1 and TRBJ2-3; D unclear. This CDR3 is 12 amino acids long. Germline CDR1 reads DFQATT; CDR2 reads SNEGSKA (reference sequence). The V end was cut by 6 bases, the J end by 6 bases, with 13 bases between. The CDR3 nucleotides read TGCAGTGCCCAGGTTCCCCCCGATACGCAGTATTTT. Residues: CSAQVPPDTQYF.

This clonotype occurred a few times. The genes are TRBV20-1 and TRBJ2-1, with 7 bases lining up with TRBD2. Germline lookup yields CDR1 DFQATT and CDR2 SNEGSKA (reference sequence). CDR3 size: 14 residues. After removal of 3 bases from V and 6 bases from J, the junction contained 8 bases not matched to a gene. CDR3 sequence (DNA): TGCAGTGCTAGTACTAGCGCCTACGTCAATGAGCAGTTCTTC. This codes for CSASTSAYVNEQFF.

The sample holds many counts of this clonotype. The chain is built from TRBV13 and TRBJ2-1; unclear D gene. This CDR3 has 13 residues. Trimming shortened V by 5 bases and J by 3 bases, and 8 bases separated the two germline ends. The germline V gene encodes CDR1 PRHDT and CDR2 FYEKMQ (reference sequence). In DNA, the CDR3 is TGTGCCAGCAGCCCCGACAACTACAATGAGCAGTTCTTC. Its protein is CASSPDNYNEQFF.

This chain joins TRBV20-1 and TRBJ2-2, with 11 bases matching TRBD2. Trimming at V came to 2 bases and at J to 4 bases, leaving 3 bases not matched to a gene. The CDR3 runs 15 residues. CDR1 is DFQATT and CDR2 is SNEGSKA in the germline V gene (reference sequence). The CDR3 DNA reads TGCAGTGCTAGACCTGGGACTAGCGGCACCGGGGAGCTGTTTTTT. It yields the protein CSARPGTSGTGELFF.

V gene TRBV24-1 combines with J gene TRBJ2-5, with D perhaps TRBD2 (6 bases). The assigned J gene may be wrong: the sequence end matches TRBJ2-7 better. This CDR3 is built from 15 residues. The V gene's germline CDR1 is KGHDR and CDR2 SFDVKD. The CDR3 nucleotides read TGTGCCACCAGTGATGGAGGGTCTGATTATTACGAGCAGTACTTC. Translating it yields CATSDGGSDYYEQYF.

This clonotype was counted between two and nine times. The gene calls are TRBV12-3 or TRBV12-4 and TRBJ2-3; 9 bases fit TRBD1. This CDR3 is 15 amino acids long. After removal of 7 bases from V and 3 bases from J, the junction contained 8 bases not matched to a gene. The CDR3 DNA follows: TGTGCCAGCACTTTTTCACAGGGGGCAACAGATACGCAGTATTTT. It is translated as CASTFSQGATDTQYF.

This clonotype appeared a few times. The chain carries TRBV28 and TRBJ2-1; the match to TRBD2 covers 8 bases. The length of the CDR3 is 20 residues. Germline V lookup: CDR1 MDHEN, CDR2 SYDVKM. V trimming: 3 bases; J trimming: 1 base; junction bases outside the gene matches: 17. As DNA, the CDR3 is TGTGCCAGCAGTTTCCAGAAGCGGGAGAAATTCGCCGGTTCCTACAATGAGCAGTTCTTC. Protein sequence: CASSFQKREKFAGSYNEQFF.

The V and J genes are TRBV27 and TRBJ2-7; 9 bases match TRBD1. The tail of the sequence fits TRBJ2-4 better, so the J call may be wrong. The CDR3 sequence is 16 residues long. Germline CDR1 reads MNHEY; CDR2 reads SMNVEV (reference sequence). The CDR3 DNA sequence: TGTGCCAGCAGTCCAGGACAGGGGAGGGCCAAAAACATTCAGTACTTC. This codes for CASSPGQGRAKNIQYF.

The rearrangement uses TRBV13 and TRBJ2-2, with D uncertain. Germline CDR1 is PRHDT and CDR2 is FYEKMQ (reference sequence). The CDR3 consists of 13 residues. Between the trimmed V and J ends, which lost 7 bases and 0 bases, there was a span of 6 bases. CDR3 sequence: CASKRSNTGELFF. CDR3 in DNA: TGTGCCAGCAAAAGATCGAACACCGGGGAGCTGTTTTTT.

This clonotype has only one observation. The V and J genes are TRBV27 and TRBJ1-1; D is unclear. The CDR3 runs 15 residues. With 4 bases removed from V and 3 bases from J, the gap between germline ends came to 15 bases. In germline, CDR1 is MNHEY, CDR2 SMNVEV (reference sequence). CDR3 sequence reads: CASSYRVGFDTEAFF. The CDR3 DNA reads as TGTGCCAGCAGTTACCGAGTCGGCTTTGACACTGAAGCTTTCTTT.

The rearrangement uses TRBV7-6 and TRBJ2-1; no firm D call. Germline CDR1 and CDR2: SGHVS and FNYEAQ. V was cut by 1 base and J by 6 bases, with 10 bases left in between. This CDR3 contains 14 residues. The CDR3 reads CASSLGPGPNEQFF. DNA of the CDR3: TGTGCCAGCAGCTTAGGACCAGGTCCCAATGAGCAGTTCTTC. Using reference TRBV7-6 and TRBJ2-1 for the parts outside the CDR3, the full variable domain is GAGVSQSPRYKVTKRGQDVALRCDPISGHVSLYWYRQALGQGPEFLTYFNYEAQQDKSGLPNDRFSAERPEGSISTLTIQRTEQRDSAMYRCASSLGPGPNEQFFGPGTRLTVL.

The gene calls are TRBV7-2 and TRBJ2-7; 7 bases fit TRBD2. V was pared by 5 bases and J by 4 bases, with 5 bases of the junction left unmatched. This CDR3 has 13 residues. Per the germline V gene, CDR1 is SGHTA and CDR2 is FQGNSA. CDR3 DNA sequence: TGTGCCAGCAGCGTGGGACTATTTTACGAGCAGTACTTC. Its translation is CASSVGLFYEQYF.

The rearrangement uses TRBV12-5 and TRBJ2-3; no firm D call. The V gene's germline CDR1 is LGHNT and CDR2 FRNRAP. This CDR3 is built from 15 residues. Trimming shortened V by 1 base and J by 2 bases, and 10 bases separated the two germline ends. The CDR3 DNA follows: TGTGCTAGTGGTTTGGGAGGCAGATTCACAGATACGCAGTATTTT. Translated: CASGLGGRFTDTQYF.

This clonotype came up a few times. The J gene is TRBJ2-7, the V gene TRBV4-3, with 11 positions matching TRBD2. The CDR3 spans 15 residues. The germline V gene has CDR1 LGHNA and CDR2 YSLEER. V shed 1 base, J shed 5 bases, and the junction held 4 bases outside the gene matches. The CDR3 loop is CASSQGLLAGDEQYF. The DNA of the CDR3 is TGCGCCAGCAGCCAAGGTTTACTAGCGGGGGACGAGCAGTACTTC.

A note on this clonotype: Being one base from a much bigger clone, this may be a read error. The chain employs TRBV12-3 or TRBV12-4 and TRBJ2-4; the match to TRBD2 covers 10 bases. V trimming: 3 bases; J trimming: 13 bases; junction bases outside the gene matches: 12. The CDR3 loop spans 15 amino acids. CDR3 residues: CASSLSSGGYNEQYF. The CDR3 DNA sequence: TGTGCCAGCAGTTTGAGTAGCGGGGGGTACAATGAGCAGTACTTC.

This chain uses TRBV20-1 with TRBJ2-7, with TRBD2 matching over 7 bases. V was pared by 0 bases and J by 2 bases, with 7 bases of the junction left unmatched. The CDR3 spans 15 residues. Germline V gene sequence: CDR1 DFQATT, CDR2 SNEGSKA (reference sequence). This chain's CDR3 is CSARDRAGAAYEQYF. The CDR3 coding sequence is TGCAGTGCTAGAGATAGGGCGGGAGCGGCCTACGAGCAGTACTTC.

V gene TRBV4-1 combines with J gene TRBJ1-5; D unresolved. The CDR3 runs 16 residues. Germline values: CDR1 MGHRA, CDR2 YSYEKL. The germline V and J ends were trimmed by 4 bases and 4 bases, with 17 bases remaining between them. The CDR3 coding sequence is TGCGCCAGCAGCCCGCGTGATGGTGGTGTGAATCAGCCCCAGCATTTT. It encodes CASSPRDGGVNQPQHF.

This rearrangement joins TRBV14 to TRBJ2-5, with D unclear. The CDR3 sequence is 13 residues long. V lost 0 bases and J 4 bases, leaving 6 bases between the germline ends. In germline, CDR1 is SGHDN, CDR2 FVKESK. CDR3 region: CASSQERRETQYF. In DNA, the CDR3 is TGTGCCAGCAGCCAAGAGAGAAGAGAGACCCAGTACTTC.

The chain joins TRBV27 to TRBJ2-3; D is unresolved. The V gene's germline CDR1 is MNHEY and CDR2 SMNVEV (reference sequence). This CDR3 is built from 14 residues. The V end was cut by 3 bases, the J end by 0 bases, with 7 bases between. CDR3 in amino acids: CASSFRWSTDTQYF. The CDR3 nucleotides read TGTGCCAGCAGTTTCCGGTGGAGCACAGATACGCAGTATTTT.

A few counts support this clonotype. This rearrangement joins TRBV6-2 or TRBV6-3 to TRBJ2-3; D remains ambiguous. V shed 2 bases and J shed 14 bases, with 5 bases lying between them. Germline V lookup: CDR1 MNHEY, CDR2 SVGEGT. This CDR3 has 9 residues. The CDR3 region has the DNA TGTGCCAGCAGTTACCGGCTGTATTTT. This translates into CASSYRLYF.

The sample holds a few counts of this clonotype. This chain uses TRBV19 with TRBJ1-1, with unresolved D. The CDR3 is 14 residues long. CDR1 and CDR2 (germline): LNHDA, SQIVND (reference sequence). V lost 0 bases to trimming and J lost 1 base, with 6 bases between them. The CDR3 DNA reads TGTGCCAGTAGTATAGATCTACCGAACACTGAAGCTTTCTTT. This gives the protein CASSIDLPNTEAFF. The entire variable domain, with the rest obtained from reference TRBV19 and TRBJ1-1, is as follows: DGGITQSPKYLFRKEGQNVTLSCEQNLNHDAMYWYRQDPGQGLRLIYYSQIVNDFQKGDIAEGYSVSREKKESFPLTVTSAQKNPTAFYLCASSIDLPNTEAFFGQGTRLTVV.

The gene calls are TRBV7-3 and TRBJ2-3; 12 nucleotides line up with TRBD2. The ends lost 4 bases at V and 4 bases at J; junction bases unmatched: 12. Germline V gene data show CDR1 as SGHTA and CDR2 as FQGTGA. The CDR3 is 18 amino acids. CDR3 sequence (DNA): TGTGCCAGCAGCTCCGGACTAGCGGGGCCGCTGGGGCCAGATACGCAGTATTTT. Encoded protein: CASSSGLAGPLGPDTQYF.